The rows below give T cell receptor beta chains drawn from one sample of a study of blood T cells in healthy people across ages. TCRdb reprocessed the 5' RACE reads via MiXCR and lists one record per CDR3 protein. This table has 1 million or so distinct CDR3 sequences, under 45% appearing once. Sequenced input: blood. Receptors were obtained from a woman between 55 and 75 years old in good health. The CDR3 runs from the conserved cysteine through the conserved F or W. Each record gives: D gene, V gene, J gene, CDR3 length, clone size, CDR3 protein, CDR3 DNA. The D gene is left open where the match is weak. Rows may omit the clone size; those that give it use once, few, many or a size class.

>-|TRBV18|TRBJ2-7|13|-
CASSPVHAYEQYF
TGTGCCAGCTCACCAGTTCACGCCTACGAGCAGTACTTC
>TRBD1|TRBV27|TRBJ2-1|15|few
CASSKRDRGMDEQFF
TGTGCCAGCAGTAAACGGGACAGGGGTATGGATGAGCAGTTCTTC
>-|TRBV7-3|TRBJ2-6|17|many
CASSPIGRSSGANVLTF
TGTGCCAGCAGCCCTATCGGACGGTCCTCTGGGGCCAACGTCCTGACTTTC
>-|TRBV28|TRBJ1-1|14|-
CASRDNRAYAEAFF
TGTGCCAGCAGGGATAACAGGGCCTACGCTGAAGCTTTCTTT
>TRBD2|TRBV29-1|TRBJ2-2|14|-
CSVGVLAGTGELFF
TGCAGCGTTGGGGTACTAGCGGGAACCGGGGAGCTGTTTTTT
>TRBD1|TRBV6-1|TRBJ2-6|17|-
CASSDRDRVSGANVLTF
TGTGCCAGCAGTGACCGGGACAGGGTCTCTGGGGCCAACGTCCTGACTTTC
>TRBD2|TRBV5-1|TRBJ2-3|16|once
CASSFGLAGRTDTQYF
TGCGCCAGCAGCTTTGGCTTAGCGGGACGCACAGATACGCAGTATTTT
>-|TRBV20-1|TRBJ2-7|13|-
CSASRRAPYEQYF
TGCAGTGCTAGTCGCCGGGCCCCCTACGAGCAGTACTTC
>-|TRBV6-5|TRBJ2-1|12|-
CASSKGHGEQFF
TGTGCCAGCAGCAAAGGGCACGGTGAGCAGTTCTTC
>-|TRBV6-2/TRBV6-3|TRBJ1-5|14|many
CASRDPGGNQPQHF
TGTGCCAGCAGAGACCCAGGGGGCAATCAGCCCCAGCATTTT
>TRBD2|TRBV5-1|TRBJ2-1|17|few
CASSFGLAGAKINEQFF
TGCGCCAGCAGCTTTGGACTAGCGGGAGCCAAGATCAATGAGCAGTTCTTC
>-|TRBV7-9|TRBJ1-1|14|-
CASSPPGRATEAFF
TGCGCCAGCAGCCCTCCAGGGCGAGCCACTGAAGCTTTCTTT
>TRBD2|TRBV3-1|TRBJ2-3|15|-
CASSQVAGATDTQYF
TGTGCCAGCAGCCAAGTGGCGGGAGCAACAGATACGCAGTATTTT
>-|TRBV5-1|TRBJ2-1|16|-
CASSPKAPPSVNEQFF
TGCGCCAGCAGCCCGAAAGCTCCTCCGTCGGTCAATGAGCAGTTCTTC
>TRBD2|TRBV20-1|TRBJ2-7|15|few
CSARAGGERTYEQYF
TGCAGTGCTAGGGCCGGGGGGGAGCGGACCTACGAGCAGTACTTC
>-|TRBV6-2/TRBV6-3|TRBJ2-7|13|few
CASSKVPTYEQYF
TGTGCCAGCAGTAAAGTCCCCACCTACGAGCAGTACTTC
>TRBD1|TRBV6-6|TRBJ2-1|14|many
CASSPGGAYNEQFF
TGTGCCAGCAGTCCAGGGGGCGCGTACAATGAGCAGTTCTTC
>TRBD1|TRBV27|TRBJ1-5|16|few
CASSTTGGLVDQPQHF
TGTGCCAGCAGTACCACAGGGGGCCTGGTAGATCAGCCCCAGCATTTT
>-|TRBV6-5|TRBJ2-7|13|-
CASSYGPGVEQYF
TGTGCCAGCAGTTACGGCCCAGGGGTCGAGCAGTACTTC
>TRBD1|TRBV20-1|TRBJ2-5|17|few
CSARDLGGQGAWETQYF
TGCAGTGCTAGAGATCTAGGGGGACAGGGAGCGTGGGAGACCCAGTACTTC
>TRBD1|TRBV24-1|TRBJ2-3|17|-
CATSGHGQGALRDTQYF
TGTGCCACCAGTGGTCACGGACAGGGGGCTCTGAGAGATACGCAGTATTTT
>-|TRBV20-1|TRBJ2-5|13|many
CSASTAGEETQYF
TGCAGTGCTAGTACCGCAGGAGAAGAGACCCAGTACTTC
>TRBD1|TRBV20-1|TRBJ1-6|12|few
CSAPRGREPLHF
TGCAGTGCTCCCAGGGGGCGCGAACCCCTCCACTTT
>TRBD1|TRBV3-1|TRBJ1-1|14|-
CASSHGQGGTEAFF
TGTGCCAGCAGCCACGGACAGGGTGGCACTGAAGCTTTCTTT
>-|TRBV30|TRBJ1-2|14|-
CAWSVPGSAGGYTF
TGTGCCTGGAGTGTCCCAGGGTCAGCTGGCGGCTACACCTTC
>TRBD2|TRBV6-4|TRBJ2-1|15|-
CASSDSSGGADEQFF
TGTGCCAGCAGTGACTCTAGCGGGGGGGCAGATGAGCAGTTCTTC
>TRBD2|TRBV11-2|TRBJ2-1|19|-
CASSVRTSGRVSSYNEQFF
TGTGCCAGCAGCGTACGGACTAGCGGGAGGGTCAGCTCCTACAATGAGCAGTTCTTC
>-|TRBV4-2|TRBJ1-4|14|few
CASSQTRFNEKLFF
TGTGCCAGCAGCCAAACGCGTTTTAATGAAAAACTGTTTTTT
>TRBD2|TRBV28|TRBJ2-3|15|-
CASSLGTISTDTQYF
TGTGCCAGCAGCTTGGGGACTATCAGCACAGATACGCAGTATTTT
>TRBD2|TRBV6-5|TRBJ2-7|14|-
CVSSQAGGYYEQYF
TGTGTCAGCAGTCAAGCGGGAGGGTACTACGAGCAGTACTTC
>TRBD1|TRBV7-9|TRBJ1-1|16|-
CASSPGGTVRSTEAFF
TGTGCCAGCAGCCCCGGGGGGACAGTAAGGAGCACTGAAGCTTTCTTT
>TRBD2|TRBV20-1|TRBJ2-7|16|-
CSAPGGLAGLLQKQYF
TGCAGTGCCCCGGGGGGGCTAGCTGGCCTCCTCCAAAAGCAGTACTTC
>TRBD2|TRBV7-3|TRBJ2-3|17|-
CASGLTPRVAGEDTQYF
TGTGCCAGCGGCTTAACCCCTAGGGTAGCGGGAGAGGATACGCAGTATTTT
>-|TRBV20-1|TRBJ2-7|12|-
CSARVTGSEQYF
TGCAGTGCTAGGGTCACAGGGAGCGAGCAGTACTTC
>-|TRBV3-1|TRBJ1-4|14|-
CASSHLGTNEKLFF
TGTGCCAGCAGCCACCTTGGAACTAATGAAAAACTGTTTTTT
>-|TRBV7-8|TRBJ2-7|14|-
CASSLSRPSYEQYF
TGTGCCAGCAGCTTATCCCGACCCTCCTACGAGCAGTACTTC
>-|TRBV10-2|TRBJ2-1|16|-
CASRARDSRRDNEQFF
TGCGCCAGCAGGGCACGGGACTCTCGAAGGGACAATGAGCAGTTCTTC
>TRBD2|TRBV5-1|TRBJ2-7|15|-
CASSLALAGGLEQYF
TGCGCCAGCAGCTTGGCGCTAGCGGGAGGACTCGAGCAGTACTTC
>-|TRBV10-3|TRBJ1-6|11|-
CATGWNSPLHF
TGTGCCACCGGTTGGAATTCACCCCTCCACTTT
>TRBD2|TRBV6-2/TRBV6-3|TRBJ2-3|16|-
CASSYLLAGLMDTQYF
TGTGCCAGCAGTTACCTACTAGCGGGCCTCATGGATACGCAGTATTTT
>-|TRBV19|TRBJ1-4|14|-
CASSPLGPAGKLFF
TGTGCCAGTAGTCCCCTCGGTCCCGCGGGGAAACTGTTTTTT
>-|TRBV3-1|TRBJ2-2|11|-
CASNRDRELFF
TGTGCCAGTAATCGAGACAGGGAGCTGTTTTTT
>TRBD1|TRBV20-1|TRBJ1-5|14|-
CSATGQATNQPQHF
TGCAGTGCCACCGGACAGGCGACCAATCAGCCCCAGCATTTT